Each of the 4 T cell receptor beta chains below was sequenced from the same sample in a study of blood T cell repertoires in COVID-19. Some clones are missing from TCRdb's copy, which holds only in-frame ones; the method was immunoSEQ multiplex PCR. Of 55,000 to 70,000 clones listed, 70% to 80% are singletons. The specimen was peripheral blood. These receptors were taken from a human donor in a cohort sampled during active COVID-19.

CDR3 sequence (DNA): TGCGCCAGCAGCCCCGCGGGCCAACGCGGGGAGCTGTTTTTT. Residues: CASSPAGQRGELFF. The chain has TRBV5-1 and TRBJ2-2; D might be TRBD2 (5 bases). Germline CDR1 is SGHRS and CDR2 is YFSETQ. The CDR3 spans 14 residues. Trimming removed 4 bases at V and 7 bases at J, with 14 bases between. The whole variable domain, filled in from reference TRBV5-1 and TRBJ2-2, reads KAGVTQTPRYLIKTRGQQVTLSCSPISGHRSVSWYQQTPGQGLQFLFEYFSETQRNKGNFPGRFSGRQFSNSRSEMNVSTLELGDSALYLCASSPAGQRGELFFGEGSRLTVL.

The chain carries TRBV5-1 and TRBJ1-1, with D maybe TRBD1 (5 bases). The length of the CDR3 is 13 residues. Trimming removed 0 bases at V and 7 bases at J, with 10 bases between. In germline, CDR1 is SGHRS, CDR2 YFSETQ. CDR3 in amino acids: CASSLAQGGEAFF. DNA for the CDR3: TGCGCCAGCAGCTTGGCCCAGGGCGGTGAAGCTTTCTTT.

The CDR3 loop is CASSIGTGGLAEAFF. CDR3 DNA sequence: TGTGCCAGTAGTATAGGTACAGGGGGCTTGGCTGAAGCTTTCTTT. J is TRBJ1-1 and V is TRBV19; 9 nucleotides agree with TRBD1. This CDR3 has 15 amino acids. V was clipped by 1 base and J by 6 bases; unmatched bases: 6. Germline values: CDR1 LNHDA, CDR2 SQIVND (reference sequence).

The rearrangement links TRBV7-8 to TRBJ1-5; D is unresolved. The CDR3 runs 14 residues. Germline V lookup: CDR1 SGHVS, CDR2 FQNEAQ. V lost 2 bases and J 0 bases, leaving 5 bases between the germline ends. This CDR3 reads CASSLQYSNQPQHF. Written as DNA, the CDR3 is TGTGCCAGCAGCTTACAGTATAGCAATCAGCCCCAGCATTTT.